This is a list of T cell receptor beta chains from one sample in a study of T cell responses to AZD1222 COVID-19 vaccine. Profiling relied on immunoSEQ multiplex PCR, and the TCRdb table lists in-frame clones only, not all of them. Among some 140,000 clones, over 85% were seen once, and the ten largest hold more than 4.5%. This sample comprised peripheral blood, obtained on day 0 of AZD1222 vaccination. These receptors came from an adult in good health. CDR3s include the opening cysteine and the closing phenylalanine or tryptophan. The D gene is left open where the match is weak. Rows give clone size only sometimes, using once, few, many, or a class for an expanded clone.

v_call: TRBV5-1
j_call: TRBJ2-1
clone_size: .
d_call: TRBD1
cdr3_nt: TGCGCCAGCAGCCCGGGGACAGGGGGGTACAATGAGCAGTTCTTC
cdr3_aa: CASSPGTGGYNEQFF

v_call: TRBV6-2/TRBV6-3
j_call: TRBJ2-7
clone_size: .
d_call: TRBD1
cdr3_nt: TGTGCCAGCAGTGGGAGGACAGGGGGCTACGAGCAGTACTTC
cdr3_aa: CASSGRTGGYEQYF

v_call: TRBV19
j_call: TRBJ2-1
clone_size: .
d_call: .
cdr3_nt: TGTGCCAGTAGTTCACTCGGGACAACGGATGAGCAGTTCTTC
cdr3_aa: CASSSLGTTDEQFF

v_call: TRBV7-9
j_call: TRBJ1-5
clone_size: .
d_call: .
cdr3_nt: TGTGCCAGCAGCGTGGGTCTGAATCAGCCCCAGCATTTT
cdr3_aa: CASSVGLNQPQHF

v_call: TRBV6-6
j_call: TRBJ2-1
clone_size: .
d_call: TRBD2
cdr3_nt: TGTGCCAGCAGTCAGATTAGCGGGCTGGGAAATGAGCAGTTCTTC
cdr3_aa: CASSQISGLGNEQFF

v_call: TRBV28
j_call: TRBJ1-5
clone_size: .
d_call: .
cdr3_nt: TGTGCCAGCAGTTTATTGGGTAGCCATTATAGCAATCAGCCCCAGCATTTT
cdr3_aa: CASSLLGSHYSNQPQHF

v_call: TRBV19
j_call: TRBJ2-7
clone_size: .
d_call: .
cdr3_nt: TGTGCCAGTAGTATAGACGGACGAGGCCCCTACGAGCAGTACTTC
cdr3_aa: CASSIDGRGPYEQYF

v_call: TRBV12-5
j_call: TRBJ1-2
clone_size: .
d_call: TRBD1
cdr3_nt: TGTGCTAGTGGTTATCAGACAGGGAACTATGGCTACACCTTC
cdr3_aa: CASGYQTGNYGYTF

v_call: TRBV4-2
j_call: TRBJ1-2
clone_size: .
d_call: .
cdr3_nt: TGTGCCAGCAGCCAAGATACTGGCTACACCTTC
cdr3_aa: CASSQDTGYTF

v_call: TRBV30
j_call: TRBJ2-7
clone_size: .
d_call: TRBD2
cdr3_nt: TGTGCCTGGGGGCTAGCGGGGAATTCAGCCTACGAGCAGTACTTC
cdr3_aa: CAWGLAGNSAYEQYF

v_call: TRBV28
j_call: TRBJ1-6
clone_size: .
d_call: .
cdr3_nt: TGTGCCAGCAGTCGGGGGGAGGATTCACCCCTCCACTTT
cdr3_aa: CASSRGEDSPLHF

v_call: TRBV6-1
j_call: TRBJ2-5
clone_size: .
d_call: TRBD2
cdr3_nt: TGTGCCAGCAGTGAACTAGCGGGGAGGGGCGAGACCCAGTACTTC
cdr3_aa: CASSELAGRGETQYF

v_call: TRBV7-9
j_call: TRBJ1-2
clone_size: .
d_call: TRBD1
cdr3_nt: TGTGCCAGCAGCGAGACAGGGAGAGGCTACACCTTC
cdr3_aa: CASSETGRGYTF

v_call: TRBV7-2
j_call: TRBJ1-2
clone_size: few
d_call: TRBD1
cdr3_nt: TGTGCCAGCATCCCAGATACACAGGGGGATGGCTACACCTTC
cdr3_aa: CASIPDTQGDGYTF

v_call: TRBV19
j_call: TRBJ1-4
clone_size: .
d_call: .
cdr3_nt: TGTGCCAGTACCAGAAGTGCAACTAATGAAAAACTGTTTTTT
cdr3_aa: CASTRSATNEKLFF

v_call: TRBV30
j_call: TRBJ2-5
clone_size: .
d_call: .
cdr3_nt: TGTGCCTGCGGTAATATCCTGGTAGGGGAGACCCAGTACTTC
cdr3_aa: CACGNILVGETQYF

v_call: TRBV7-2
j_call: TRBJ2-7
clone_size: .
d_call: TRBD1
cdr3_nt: TGTGCCAGCAGCCATCCGGGACAGGGGACTTTCACCTACGAGCAGTACTTC
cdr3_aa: CASSHPGQGTFTYEQYF

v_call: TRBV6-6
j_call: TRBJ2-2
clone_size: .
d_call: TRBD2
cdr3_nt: TGTGCCAGCAGTCTTTCTGGACTAGCGGGAGCGCAGGGGACCGGGGAGCTGTTTTTT
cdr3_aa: CASSLSGLAGAQGTGELFF

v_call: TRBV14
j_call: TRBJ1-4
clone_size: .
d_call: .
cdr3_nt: TGTGCCAGCAGCCAGGGGCCTAGGGAAAAACTGTTTTTT
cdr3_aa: CASSQGPREKLFF

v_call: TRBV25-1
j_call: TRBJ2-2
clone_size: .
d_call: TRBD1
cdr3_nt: TGTGCCAGCAGCGCGCAGGGGGTCGCCGGGGAGCTGTTTTTT
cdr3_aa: CASSAQGVAGELFF

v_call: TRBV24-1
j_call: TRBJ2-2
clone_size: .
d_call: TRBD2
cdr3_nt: TGTGCCATAAGGACTAGCGGGAGCGCCGGGGAGCTGTTTTTT
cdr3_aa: CAIRTSGSAGELFF

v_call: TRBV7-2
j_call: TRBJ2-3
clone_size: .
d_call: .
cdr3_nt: TGTGCCAGCAGCTCGCGGGCCACAAAATACACAGATACGCAGTATTTT
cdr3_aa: CASSSRATKYTDTQYF

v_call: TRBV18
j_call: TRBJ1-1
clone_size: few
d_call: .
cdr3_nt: TGTGCCAGCTCACAGGGACCCTCTGAAGCTTTCTTT
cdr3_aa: CASSQGPSEAFF

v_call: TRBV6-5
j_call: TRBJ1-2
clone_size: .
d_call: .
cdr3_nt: TGTGCCAGCAACACTGCCCTAACATTTAGTGATGGCTACACCTTC
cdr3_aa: CASNTALTFSDGYTF

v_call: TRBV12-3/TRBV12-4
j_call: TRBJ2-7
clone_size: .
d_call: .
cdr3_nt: TGTGCCAGCAGTTTCGGTAGGGACGAGCAGTACTTC
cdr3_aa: CASSFGRDEQYF

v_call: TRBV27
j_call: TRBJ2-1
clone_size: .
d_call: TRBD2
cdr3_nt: TGTGCCAGCAGGGGGACTAGCCGGGATGAGCAGTTCTTC
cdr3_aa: CASRGTSRDEQFF

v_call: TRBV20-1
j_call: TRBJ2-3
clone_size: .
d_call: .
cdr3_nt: TGCAGTGCTCGTTACACAGATACGCAGTATTTT
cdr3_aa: CSARYTDTQYF

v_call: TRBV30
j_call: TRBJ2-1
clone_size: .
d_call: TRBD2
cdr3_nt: TGTGCCTGGAGACTAGCGGGGTCACATGAGCAGTTCTTC
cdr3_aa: CAWRLAGSHEQFF

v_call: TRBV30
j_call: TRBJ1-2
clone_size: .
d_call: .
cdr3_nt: TGTGCCTGGAGCCCCGCCAAGTCCCCACTTTATGGCTACACCTTC
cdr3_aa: CAWSPAKSPLYGYTF

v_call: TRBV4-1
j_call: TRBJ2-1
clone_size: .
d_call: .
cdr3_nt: TGCGCCAGCAGCCAAGCTGGGACGCCTTACAATGAGCAGTTCTTC
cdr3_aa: CASSQAGTPYNEQFF

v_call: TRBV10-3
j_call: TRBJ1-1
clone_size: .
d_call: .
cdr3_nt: TGTGCCATCAGTGAAGGTCCGGGGTTGAACACTGAAGCTTTCTTT
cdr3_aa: CAISEGPGLNTEAFF

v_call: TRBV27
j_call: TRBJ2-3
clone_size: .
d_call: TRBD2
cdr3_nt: TGTGCCAGCAGTTCGGGGATAGCGGGAGTGAGAGATACGCAGTATTTT
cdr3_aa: CASSSGIAGVRDTQYF

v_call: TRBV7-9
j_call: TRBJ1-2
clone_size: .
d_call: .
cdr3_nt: TGTGCCAGCAGCTTAGCCGGGTACTATGGCTACACCTTC
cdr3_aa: CASSLAGYYGYTF

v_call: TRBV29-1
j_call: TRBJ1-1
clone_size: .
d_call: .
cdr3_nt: TGCAGCGTAACCCCCCGGGGGACAAACACTGAAGCTTTCTTT
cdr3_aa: CSVTPRGTNTEAFF

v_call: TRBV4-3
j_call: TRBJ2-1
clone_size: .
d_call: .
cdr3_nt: TGCGCCAGCAGCCGGTGGGAGGTGCCCTACAATGAGCAGTTCTTC
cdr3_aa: CASSRWEVPYNEQFF

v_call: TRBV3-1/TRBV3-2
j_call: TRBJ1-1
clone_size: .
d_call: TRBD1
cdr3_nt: TGTGCCAGCAGCCACGCTCCGACAGGGACGGCTGAAGCTTTCTTT
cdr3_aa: CASSHAPTGTAEAFF

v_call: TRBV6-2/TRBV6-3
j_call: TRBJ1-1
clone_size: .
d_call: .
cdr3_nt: TGTGCCAGCAGTTACTCGCTGGACACTGAAGCTTTCTTT
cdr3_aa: CASSYSLDTEAFF

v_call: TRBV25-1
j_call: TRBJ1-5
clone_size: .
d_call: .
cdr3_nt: TGTGCCAGCAGTGAATGGGCAGACAGCAATCAGCCCCAGCATTTT
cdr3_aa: CASSEWADSNQPQHF

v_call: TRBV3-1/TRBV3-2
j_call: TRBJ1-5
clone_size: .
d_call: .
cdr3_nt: TGTGCCAGCAGCCAAGATCCCCCTGGTACTAGCAATCAGCCCCAGCATTTT
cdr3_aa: CASSQDPPGTSNQPQHF

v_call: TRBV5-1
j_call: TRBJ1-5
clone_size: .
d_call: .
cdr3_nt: TGCGCCAGCAGCTTTCGACAGCTTCGCAATGGGCCCCAGCATTTT
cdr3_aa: CASSFRQLRNGPQHF

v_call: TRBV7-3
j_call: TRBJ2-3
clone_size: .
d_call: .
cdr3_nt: TGTGCCAGCAGCTTCGGACCGACTACAGATACGCAGTATTTT
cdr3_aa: CASSFGPTTDTQYF

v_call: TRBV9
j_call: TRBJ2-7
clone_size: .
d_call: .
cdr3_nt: TGTGCCAGCAGTGTCGATAGCTCCTACGAGCAGTACTTC
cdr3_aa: CASSVDSSYEQYF

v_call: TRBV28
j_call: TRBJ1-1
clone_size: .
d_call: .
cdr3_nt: TGTGCCACCCACCTCATAGGGGGAACTGAAGCTTTCTTT
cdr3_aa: CATHLIGGTEAFF

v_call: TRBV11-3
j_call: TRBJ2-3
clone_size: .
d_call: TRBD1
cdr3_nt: TGTGCCAGCAGCTTAGTCCCTGGGCAGGGGGACACAGATACGCAGTATTTT
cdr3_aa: CASSLVPGQGDTDTQYF

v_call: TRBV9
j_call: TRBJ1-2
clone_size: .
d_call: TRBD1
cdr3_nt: TGTGCCAGCAGCGGTCGACAGGGGGGCTCCTATGGCTACACCTTC
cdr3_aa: CASSGRQGGSYGYTF

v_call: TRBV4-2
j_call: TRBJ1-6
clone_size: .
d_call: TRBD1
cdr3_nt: TGTGCCAGCAGCCACGGACAGGGAGCCGATTCACCCCTCCACTTT
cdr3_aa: CASSHGQGADSPLHF

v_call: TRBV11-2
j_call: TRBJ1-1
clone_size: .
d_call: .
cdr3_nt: TGTGCCAGCAGCCCCGGTAACACTGAAGCTTTCTTT
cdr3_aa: CASSPGNTEAFF

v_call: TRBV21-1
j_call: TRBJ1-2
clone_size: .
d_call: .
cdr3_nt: TGTGCCACGGGACAGGGGACGTGCTATGGCTACACCTTC
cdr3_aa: CATGQGTCYGYTF

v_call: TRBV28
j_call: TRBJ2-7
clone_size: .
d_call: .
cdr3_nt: TGTGCTAGCAACCGGGACTTGCAAGGCTACGAGCAGTACTTC
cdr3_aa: CASNRDLQGYEQYF

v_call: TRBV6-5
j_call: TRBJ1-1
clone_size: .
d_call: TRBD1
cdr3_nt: TGTGCCAGCAGATACCCAATGGGACAGTCGGCGGCTGAAGCTTTCTTT
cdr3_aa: CASRYPMGQSAAEAFF

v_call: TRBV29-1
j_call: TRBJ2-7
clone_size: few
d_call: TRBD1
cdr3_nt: TGCAGCGTTACAGGGGACAGGGTGACCTACGAGCAGTACTTC
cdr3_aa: CSVTGDRVTYEQYF